This TCR beta chain was recovered during a study of T cells in Graves' hyperthyroidism and ophthalmopathy. Study details: The blood sample was taken at first diagnosis, before treatment began.

RNA transcripts were the template for amplifying TCR beta CDR3 regions. HTBI primers were the set used in a first-round RT-PCR of the TCR CDR3. TCRdb reprocessed the multiplex PCR reads with MiXCR, giving one entry per CDR3 protein. This table has 400,000 to 500,000 distinct CDR3 sequences, under 15% appearing once. The germline V gene has CDR1 SGHTA and CDR2 FQGNSA. The CDR3 is 15 amino acids. The trim removed 1 base at V and 5 bases at J, leaving 6 bases unmatched. Study observations and caveats: Ophthalmopathy was distinguished from stable hyperthyroidism by 13 V-J signatures.

Clinicians diagnosed patients from clinical symptoms, serum thyroxine and TRAb, thyroid ultrasound and orbital computed tomography. About this clonotype: What it recognizes is unknown.

The TCR was taken from a man aged 18 to 29 with Graves' ophthalmopathy. The sample comprised blood. The V gene is TRBV7-2, the J gene TRBJ2-5; 8 nucleotides align to TRBD1. In DNA, the CDR3 is TGTGCCAGCAGCTTAGTAGGCAGGGGGCTCGAGACCCAGTACTTC. Its protein is CASSLVGRGLETQYF. The variable domain in full, completed from reference TRBV7-2 and TRBJ2-5, reads GAGVSQSPSNKVTEKGKDVELRCDPISGHTALYWYRQSLGQGLEFLIYFQGNSAPDKSGLPSDRFSAERTGGSVSTLTIQRTQQEDSAVYLCASSLVGRGLETQYFGPGTRLLVL.